Sequencing of this TCR beta chain was carried out in a study of cytomegalovirus exposure and HLA in healthy donors. Study in general: A preliminary data release comprised roughly 80 million unique TCRs obtained from HLA-typed donors. Study-level findings and limits: As was reported, the HLA-A and HLA-B alleles of most subjects were accurately predicted from TCR beta sequences.

Amplification used 60 Vbeta primers and 13 Jbeta primers. Sequenced by immunoSEQ multiplex PCR; TCRdb stores in-frame clones only, minus some. In the table there are about 91,000 clones, 86% of which are singletons. V lost 5 bases, J lost 6 bases, and 5 bases stayed unmatched. Per germline, CDR1 MNHEY and CDR2 SMNVEV (reference sequence). CDR3 size: 15 residues. In regard to this clone: The antigen is unknown.

The source material was PBMCs. The receptor comes from a man aged 25-45 years in good health and CMV-seropositive. The rearrangement uses TRBV27 and TRBJ1-5; 12 nucleotides agree with TRBD1. CDR3 in amino acids: CASSIGTGGFQPQHF. Written as DNA, the CDR3 is TGTGCCAGCAGTATAGGGACAGGGGGCTTTCAGCCCCAGCATTTT.